The 27 T cell receptor beta chains given below trace back to one sample, sequenced in a study of CD8+ T cells in alopecia areata. As the sequencing template, cDNA was produced by extracting RNA and reverse transcribing it. Sequenced by immunoSEQ multiplex PCR; TCRdb stores in-frame clones only, minus some. This sample carries 98,000 or so clones, approximately 60% of them seen once, and the ten largest clones take 15% to 19%. Indicated treatment: oral pan-JAK inhibitor, 5-10 mg twice daily. Sequenced here: CD8+ T cells sorted from blood, sampled at week 4, from a patient treated with tofacitinib. Every receptor here comes from a human donor with alopecia areata.

This chain connects TRBV27 to TRBJ2-1; 8 bases are a match to TRBD1. The CDR3 consists of 13 residues. Trimming cost V 5 bases and J 7 bases; bases outside gene matches: 4. Looked up from germline, CDR1 is MNHEY and CDR2 is SMNVEV (reference sequence). CDR3 nucleotides: TGTGCCAGCAGTACATACAGGGGGAATGAGCAGTTCTTC. It translates to CASSTYRGNEQFF.

V gene TRBV4-3 combines with J gene TRBJ2-7, with D possibly being TRBD2 (5 bases). V lost 8 bases, J lost 1 base, and 15 bases lay in between. CDR1 and CDR2 from the germline V gene are LGHNA and YSLEER. The CDR3 runs 14 residues. This CDR3 is CASPSWTGSYEQYF. CDR3 coding DNA: TGCGCCAGCCCGTCCTGGACTGGATCCTACGAGCAGTACTTC.

V and J are TRBV5-1 and TRBJ2-5; 9 nucleotides match TRBD2. The V gene's germline CDR1 is SGHRS and CDR2 YFSETQ. Trimming at V came to 7 bases and at J to 4 bases, leaving 20 bases not matched to a gene. The CDR3 covers 18 residues. The CDR3, as DNA: TGCGCCAGCGCGGCTGGATTAGCGGGAGAGTGGGGGCTAGAGACCCAGTACTTC. It encodes CASAAGLAGEWGLETQYF. Drawing the rest from reference TRBV5-1 and TRBJ2-5, the complete variable domain is KAGVTQTPRYLIKTRGQQVTLSCSPISGHRSVSWYQQTPGQGLQFLFEYFSETQRNKGNFPGRFSGRQFSNSRSEMNVSTLELGDSALYLCASAAGLAGEWGLETQYFGPGTRLLVL.

The chain recombines TRBV6-6 with TRBJ1-2, with D possibly matching TRBD1 (5 bases). Germline-derived CDR1 and CDR2 are MNHNY and SVGAGI (reference sequence). V gave up 2 bases and J gave up 6 bases, with 7 bases separating them. This CDR3 has 12 amino acids. The DNA for the CDR3 is TGTGCCAGCAGTTACACAGGTGATGGCTACACCTTC. Its translation is CASSYTGDGYTF.

This clone turned up a few times. The gene calls are TRBV28 and TRBJ1-1; D remains ambiguous. The V end was cut by 3 bases, the J end by 4 bases, with 9 bases between. The CDR3 has 13 amino acids. CDR1 MDHEN and CDR2 SYDVKM come from the germline V gene. The CDR3 nucleotides are TGTGCCAGCAGTTTTCGCGGTGGCACTGAAGCTTTCTTT. Its protein is CASSFRGGTEAFF.

The V gene is TRBV13, the J gene TRBJ1-2; D is uncertain. CDR1 is PRHDT and CDR2 is FYEKMQ in the germline V gene (reference sequence). V lost 0 bases to trimming and J lost 4 bases, with 24 bases between them. This CDR3 contains 19 residues. As DNA, the CDR3 is TGTGCCAGCAGCTTAGGCCATCTCGCCCGACCTACCAGGACCTATGGCTACACCTTC. The encoded protein is CASSLGHLARPTRTYGYTF. The whole variable domain, remainder taken from reference TRBV13 and TRBJ1-2, is AAGVIQSPRHLIKEKRETATLKCYPIPRHDTVYWYQQGPGQDPQFLISFYEKMQSDKGSIPDRFSAQQFSDYHSELNMSSLELGDSALYFCASSLGHLARPTRTYGYTFGSGTRLTVV.

The V gene is TRBV7-2, the J gene TRBJ2-7; TRBD2 aligns across 10 bases. V trimming: 7 bases; J trimming: 2 bases; junction bases outside the gene matches: 8. Per germline, CDR1 SGHTA and CDR2 FQGNSA. This CDR3 is built from 15 residues. CDR3: CASNQLAGSPYEQYF. The CDR3 DNA is TGTGCCAGCAACCAACTAGCGGGATCCCCCTACGAGCAGTACTTC.

The J gene is TRBJ2-3, the V gene TRBV7-9; 14 nucleotides align to TRBD2. This CDR3 spans 17 amino acids. Unmatched junction bases numbered 7, after V lost 6 bases and J lost 2 bases. Looked up from germline, CDR1 is SEHNR and CDR2 is FQNEAQ (reference sequence). CDR3 amino acids: CASRFGTSGSATDTQYF. The CDR3 nucleotides read TGTGCCAGCAGGTTTGGGACTAGCGGGAGCGCCACAGATACGCAGTATTTT.

The chain combines TRBV5-6 with TRBJ2-7; 7 bases map to TRBD2. In germline, CDR1 is SGHDT, CDR2 YYEEEE. This CDR3 is built from 13 residues. J gave up 3 bases and V 4 bases, and 4 bases lay outside the gene matches. The CDR3 DNA is TGTGCCAGCAGCCCGGGGGGTGACTACGAGCAGTACTTC. It specifies CASSPGGDYEQYF.

This clone was recorded a few times. The chain links TRBV27 to TRBJ2-7, with D perhaps TRBD2 (6 bases). This CDR3 has 13 residues. The V gene lost 5 bases and the J gene lost 7 bases, with 15 bases spanning the gap. The germline V gene encodes CDR1 MNHEY and CDR2 SMNVEV (reference sequence). The CDR3 is CASSPGAKVEQYF. DNA of the CDR3: TGTGCCAGCAGTCCGGGAGCGAAGGTGGAGCAGTACTTC.

The rearrangement joins TRBV5-6 to TRBJ2-7; 8 nucleotides align to TRBD2. The germline V gene encodes CDR1 SGHDT and CDR2 YYEEEE. With 2 bases clipped from V and 0 bases from J, the junction kept 1 base outside the gene matches. The length of the CDR3 is 14 residues. DNA of the CDR3: TGTGCCAGCAGCTTCGGGACTAGCTCCTACGAGCAGTACTTC. This encodes CASSFGTSSYEQYF.

The chain links TRBV13 to TRBJ2-5, with 8 bases lining up with TRBD1. The J call is uncertain, as TRBJ2-7 better fits the DNA end. CDR1 is PRHDT, CDR2 FYEKMQ, per germline (reference sequence). The CDR3 contains 14 residues. The CDR3: CASSLRQGADEQYF. The CDR3 DNA reads as TGTGCCAGCAGCTTAAGGCAGGGGGCCGACGAGCAGTACTTC.

The chain recombines TRBV6-5 with TRBJ1-1, with a possible D match to TRBD1 (5 bases). The length of the CDR3 is 15 residues. The germline V gene has CDR1 MNHEY and CDR2 SVGAGI. V shed 5 bases and J shed 3 bases, with 16 bases lying between them. CDR3 protein: CASSLQRGIYTEAFF. The CDR3 bases are TGTGCCAGCAGTCTTCAACGGGGGATATACACTGAAGCTTTCTTT.

This clone was picked up a small number of times. The rearrangement links TRBV30 to TRBJ1-2, with D hard to call. Looked up from germline, CDR1 is GTSNPN and CDR2 is SVGIG (reference sequence). V gave up 0 bases and J gave up 0 bases, with 11 bases separating them. This CDR3 comprises 15 residues. This CDR3 is CAWSVSYLPNYGYTF. CDR3 sequence (DNA): TGTGCCTGGAGTGTGTCATACCTACCTAACTATGGCTACACCTTC.

The J gene is TRBJ2-5, the V gene TRBV2; 15 bases map to TRBD2. The germline V gene has CDR1 SNHLY and CDR2 FYNNEI. The CDR3 is made up of 18 amino acids. Trimming cost V 7 bases and J 4 bases; bases outside gene matches: 13. The CDR3: CASTHWTSGRGDRETQYF. CDR3 coding DNA: TGTGCCAGCACCCACTGGACTAGCGGGAGGGGAGATAGAGAGACCCAGTACTTC.

The V gene is TRBV10-3, the J gene TRBJ2-1; D call uncertain. Germline V CDR1 and CDR2: ENHRY, SYGVKD. V shed 10 bases and J shed 5 bases, with 18 bases lying between them. CDR3 length: 14 amino acids. The DNA for the CDR3 is TGTGCCACCGCGGAAGACCCTAGTGACAATGAGCAGTTCTTC. It codes for CATAEDPSDNEQFF.

The V and J genes are TRBV30 and TRBJ1-1, with D perhaps TRBD1 (6 bases). Germline loops: CDR1 GTSNPN, CDR2 SVGIG (reference sequence). CDR3 length: 13 residues. V gave up 4 bases and J gave up 3 bases, with 12 bases separating them. CDR3 bases: TGTGCCTGGATCGGGGGCGGGGACACTGAAGCTTTCTTT. It codes for CAWIGGGDTEAFF.

This chain connects TRBV5-1 to TRBJ1-1; D gene unclear. The CDR3 runs to 13 residues. Germline V gene sequence: CDR1 SGHRS, CDR2 YFSETQ. Trimming took 4 bases from V and 2 from J, leaving 9 bases between them. The chain's CDR3 is CASSLSINTEAFF. CDR3 nucleotide sequence: TGCGCCAGCAGCCTCTCAATTAACACTGAAGCTTTCTTT.

The rearrangement uses TRBV4-1 and TRBJ2-5; D is uncertain. The V and J ends lost 4 bases and 1 base respectively, with 10 bases between them. This CDR3 is 14 amino acids long. In germline, CDR1 is MGHRA, CDR2 YSYEKL. The CDR3 sequence is CASSPSVLQETQYF. CDR3 nucleotides: TGCGCCAGCAGCCCCTCGGTACTCCAAGAGACCCAGTACTTC.

The chain employs TRBV5-4 and TRBJ2-6; possibly TRBD1 for D (5 bases). This CDR3 has 18 amino acids. Per germline, CDR1 SGHNT and CDR2 YYREEE (reference sequence). V was trimmed by 0 bases and J by 0 bases, leaving 13 bases between them. The chain's CDR3 is CASSLADPGNSGANVLTF. DNA of the CDR3: TGTGCCAGCAGCTTGGCGGATCCAGGGAACTCTGGGGCCAACGTCCTGACTTTC.

This clone was recorded at least ten times. The V gene is TRBV11-2, the J gene TRBJ1-6; possibly TRBD1 for D (6 bases). This CDR3 contains 15 residues. From germline, CDR1 is SGHAT and CDR2 FQNNGV. Trimming shortened V by 5 bases and J by 8 bases, and 16 bases separated the two germline ends. As DNA, the CDR3 is TGTGCCAGCAGCAAGATGACAGGAACCTATTCACCCCTCCACTTT. Translated: CASSKMTGTYSPLHF. The whole variable domain, filled in from reference TRBV11-2 and TRBJ1-6, reads EAGVAQSPRYKIIEKRQSVAFWCNPISGHATLYWYQQILGQGPKLLIQFQNNGVVDDSQLPKDRFSAERLKGVDSTLKIQPAKLEDSAVYLCASSKMTGTYSPLHFGNGTRLTVT.

The V call is TRBV7-9, the J call TRBJ2-1; 9 bases agree with TRBD2. The V gene end was trimmed by 5 bases and the J gene end by 2 bases; junction bases not matched to a gene: 7. Germline V CDR1 and CDR2: SEHNR, FQNEAQ (reference sequence). This CDR3 spans 16 amino acids. The CDR3 sequence is CASSAAAGGPYNEQFF. The CDR3 coding sequence is TGTGCCAGCAGCGCAGCAGCGGGAGGACCCTACAATGAGCAGTTCTTC.

V and J are TRBV5-8 and TRBJ2-1; 9 positions agree with TRBD1. The CDR3 has 16 amino acids. Germline trimming cut 4 bases from V and 2 bases from J; bases unmatched to any gene: 7. CDR1 SGHTS and CDR2 YDEGEE come from the germline V gene. The CDR3 sequence is CASSQVGQGPYNEQFF. DNA for the CDR3: TGTGCCAGCAGCCAAGTGGGACAGGGTCCCTACAATGAGCAGTTCTTC.

V and J are TRBV27 and TRBJ1-5; weak D call: TRBD1 (6 bases). The CDR3 loop spans 15 amino acids. V lost 4 bases, J lost 3 bases, and 13 bases lay in between. From germline, CDR1 is MNHEY and CDR2 SMNVEV (reference sequence). The CDR3: CASSSRAGANQPQHF. The CDR3 bases are TGTGCCAGCAGTTCCCGAGCAGGGGCCAATCAGCCCCAGCATTTT.

The genes are TRBV5-1 and TRBJ2-1, with D uncertain. Germline V lookup: CDR1 SGHRS, CDR2 YFSETQ. V gave up 0 bases and J gave up 5 bases, with 9 bases separating them. The CDR3 extends over 14 amino acids. CDR3 loop: CASSLALPNNEQFF. In nucleotides, the CDR3 is TGCGCCAGCAGCTTGGCCCTACCCAACAATGAGCAGTTCTTC.

On this clone: A far larger clone is one nucleotide away, so this likely arose from a read error. The V gene is TRBV7-8, the J gene TRBJ2-7, with D hard to call. V shed 4 bases and J shed 2 bases, with 12 bases lying between them. The CDR3 has 14 residues. Germline assignment: CDR1 SGHVS and CDR2 FQNEAQ. This CDR3 reads CASSSRGGAYEQYF. The CDR3 DNA reads TGTGCCAGCAGCTCTAGAGGTGGCGCCTACGAGCAGTACTTC. Full variable domain (missing parts from reference TRBV7-8 and TRBJ2-7): GAGVSQSPRYKVAKRGQDVALRCDPISGHVSLFWYQQALGQGPEFLTYFQNEAQLDKSGLPSDRFFAERPEGSVSTLKIQRTQQEDSAVYLCASSSRGGAYEQYFGPGTRLTVT.

The rearrangement links TRBV9 to TRBJ1-2, with D uncertain. Deletions cut 0 bases from V and 3 bases from J, with 9 bases between. The CDR3 contains 14 residues. CDR1 and CDR2 from the germline V gene are SGDLS and YYNGEE. The CDR3 is CASSVDGSDYGYTF. The CDR3 DNA reads as TGTGCCAGCAGCGTAGATGGGTCGGACTATGGCTACACCTTC.